These 3 T cell receptor beta chains came from one sample sequenced in a study of blood T cell repertoires in COVID-19. The repertoire was sequenced with immunoSEQ multiplex PCR; TCRdb's copy has only in-frame clones and lacks some. Among around 170,000 clones, 70% to 90% were seen once, and the ten largest hold around 3%. Specimen: peripheral blood. All receptors come from a man aged 60-69 years with acute or convalescent COVID-19.

The chain employs TRBV11-2 and TRBJ2-2, with unresolved D. From germline, CDR1 is SGHAT and CDR2 FQNNGV. V lost 1 base and J lost 5, with 5 bases in between. The CDR3 extends over 13 amino acids. In DNA form, the CDR3 reads TGTGCCAGCAGCTTAGGTTATACCGGGGAGCTGTTTTTT. Translation: CASSLGYTGELFF.

CDR3 in amino acids: CASSPFPLGGATEAFF. CDR3 bases: TGTGCCAGTAGCCCTTTCCCGTTAGGGGGCGCGACTGAAGCTTTCTTT. This chain links TRBV19 with TRBJ1-1; the match to TRBD1 covers 7 bases. Trimming took 6 bases from V and 5 from J; bases not matched to a gene: 15. CDR1 is LNHDA and CDR2 is SQIVND in the germline V gene (reference sequence). The CDR3 length is 16 residues.

The chain has TRBV4-1 and TRBJ2-2; D is possibly TRBD1 (6 bases). Germline CDR1 and CDR2: MGHRA and YSYEKL. V gave up 5 bases and J gave up 4 bases, with 11 bases separating them. The CDR3 consists of 14 residues. DNA for the CDR3: TGCGCCAGCAGCACTCAGGGGTTCACCGGGGAGCTGTTTTTT. Translating gives CASSTQGFTGELFF.